This entry lists 21 T cell receptor beta chains sequenced from one sample in a study of HIV-infected patients and healthy controls. TCRdb reanalysed the 5' RACE reads using MiXCR and keeps one entry per CDR3 protein. The sample lists tens of thousands of distinct CDR3 sequences, roughly a sixth occurring once. Specimen: CD4+ T cells from blood. The receptors here all came from a human donor in good health.

The J gene is TRBJ1-5, the V gene TRBV27; weak D call: TRBD1 (6 bases). V shed 7 bases and J shed 1 base, with 14 bases lying between them. CDR1 is MNHEY and CDR2 is SMNVEV in the germline V gene (reference sequence). The CDR3 consists of 15 residues. Here the CDR3 DNA reads TGTGCCAGCATGAGGGGGGGCGAGAGCAATCAGCCCCAGCATTTT. This sequence encodes CASMRGGESNQPQHF.

The sample holds one count of this clonotype. The rearrangement uses TRBV12-3 or TRBV12-4 and TRBJ1-1; TRBD1 matches at 7 bases. Trimming at V came to 6 bases and at J to 1 base, leaving 8 bases not matched to a gene. The CDR3 spans 15 residues. The CDR3 DNA reads as TGTGCCAGCAGAGGAACAGGACAGGCGAACACTGAAGCTTTCTTT. Amino acid sequence: CASRGTGQANTEAFF.

The chain links TRBV10-3 to TRBJ1-5; no firm D call. V was pared by 4 bases and J by 2 bases, with 9 bases between. The CDR3 is 14 residues long. The germline CDR1 and CDR2 sequences are ENHRY and SYGVKD. The CDR3 sequence: CAISGVGGNQPQHF. CDR3 coding DNA: TGTGCCATCAGTGGAGTAGGTGGCAATCAGCCCCAGCATTTT.

At least ten counts were recorded for this clonotype. V gene TRBV18 combines with J gene TRBJ1-5; D ambiguous. Trimming cost V 3 bases and J 4 bases, with 10 bases left between them. Germline-derived CDR1 and CDR2 are KGHSH and LQKENI. The CDR3 runs 14 residues. The CDR3 region has the DNA TGTGCCAGCTCACCTGGGGTGACGAATCAGCCCCAGCATTTT. It is translated as CASSPGVTNQPQHF.

This clonotype was found many times. The CDR3 loop is CASSYGRLRSEQYF. The CDR3 DNA follows: TGTGCCAGCAGTTACGGGCGCCTCAGATCAGAGCAGTACTTC. The rearrangement links TRBV6-2 or TRBV6-3 to TRBJ2-7, with D unresolved. Between the trimmed V and J ends, which lost 2 bases and 7 bases, there was a span of 15 bases. Germline CDR1 and CDR2: MNHEY and SVGEGT. This CDR3 has 14 residues.

This clonotype was found a few times. The chain couples TRBV7-3 to TRBJ2-7; D call uncertain. CDR1 SGHTA and CDR2 FQGTGA come from the germline V gene. CDR3 size: 12 residues. With 5 bases removed from V and 2 bases from J, the gap between germline ends came to 7 bases. The CDR3 region is CASSHGTYEQYF. The CDR3 coding sequence is TGTGCCAGCAGCCACGGAACCTACGAGCAGTACTTC.

The V gene is TRBV30, the J gene TRBJ1-5; TRBD1 matches 9 bases. The J segment lost 1 base and the V segment lost 3 bases, leaving 13 bases of the junction unmatched. The CDR3 spans 18 residues. The germline gives CDR1 GTSNPN, CDR2 SVGIG (reference sequence). The CDR3 nucleotides are TGTGCCTGGAGCCGGGACAGGGAGCCCCGAAGGAGCAATCAGCCCCAGCATTTT. It translates to CAWSRDREPRRSNQPQHF.

J is TRBJ2-7 and V is TRBV29-1; no reliable D call. This CDR3 has 13 residues. V lost 2 bases and J 2 bases, leaving 10 bases between the germline ends. From germline, CDR1 is SQVTM and CDR2 ANQGSEA. The CDR3 DNA is TGCAGCGTTGAACTTTTCGGTGCCTACGAGCAGTACTTC. Its protein product is CSVELFGAYEQYF.

This clonotype came up many times. The rearrangement joins TRBV7-2 to TRBJ2-1, with a possible D match to TRBD2 (5 bases). This CDR3 has 16 amino acids. Germline CDR1 SGHTA, CDR2 FQGNSA. Trimming took off 1 base at V and 2 bases at J, with 12 bases between the two ends. DNA for the CDR3: TGTGCCAGCAGCTTAGTGCGGGTGAGCCCCTACAATGAGCAGTTCTTC. It yields the protein CASSLVRVSPYNEQFF.

This clonotype was observed a few times. V is TRBV7-2 and J is TRBJ1-5, with unresolved D. V lost 3 bases and J lost 0, with 9 bases in between. This CDR3 comprises 15 residues. Per germline, CDR1 SGHTA and CDR2 FQGNSA. CDR3 sequence: CASSLTFYSNQPQHF. The DNA for the CDR3 is TGTGCCAGCAGCTTGACCTTCTATAGCAATCAGCCCCAGCATTTT.

This clonotype appeared a few times. This chain uses TRBV6-2 or TRBV6-3 with TRBJ1-5; unclear D gene. Germline loops: CDR1 MNHEY, CDR2 SVGEGT. This CDR3 spans 16 amino acids. Trimming cost V 0 bases and J 4 bases, with 13 bases left between them. This chain's CDR3 is CASSYSREGGNQPQHF. CDR3 DNA sequence: TGTGCCAGCAGTTACTCTCGGGAGGGAGGTAATCAGCCCCAGCATTTT.

This clonotype showed up many times. The rearrangement joins TRBV7-9 to TRBJ2-3; maybe TRBD1 (5 bases). In germline, CDR1 is SEHNR, CDR2 FQNEAQ (reference sequence). The germline V and J ends were trimmed by 2 bases and 4 bases, with 10 bases remaining between them. There are 14 residues in the CDR3. The CDR3 region has the DNA TGTGCCAGCAGCTTAAATGGACAATCAGATACGCAGTATTTT. Protein product: CASSLNGQSDTQYF.

V usage is TRBV19 and J usage is TRBJ2-1; possible D gene TRBD1, 5 bases. From germline, CDR1 is LNHDA and CDR2 SQIVND (reference sequence). The CDR3 consists of 18 residues. Trimming stripped 3 bases from V and 4 bases from J, with 22 bases between. CDR3 sequence (DNA): TGTGCCAGTAGTATGTTTGAGGACACACCCTTTGGTTACAATGAGCAGTTCTTC. This gives the protein CASSMFEDTPFGYNEQFF.

The gene calls are TRBV5-1 and TRBJ2-5; 7 bases are shared with TRBD1. Germline assignment: CDR1 SGHRS and CDR2 YFSETQ. There are 17 residues in the CDR3. The J segment lost 2 bases and the V segment lost 3 bases, leaving 13 bases of the junction unmatched. In DNA, the CDR3 is TGCGCCAGCAGCTCCCTCCCGACAGGGCAGGGGCAAGAGACCCAGTACTTC. It is translated as CASSSLPTGQGQETQYF.

This clonotype was seen more than once but under ten times. The chain has TRBV6-6 and TRBJ1-4, with 7 bases lining up with TRBD1. The J segment lost 3 bases and the V segment lost 7 bases, leaving 11 bases of the junction unmatched. Germline V gene data show CDR1 as MNHNY and CDR2 as SVGAGI (reference sequence). The CDR3 length is 16 residues. CDR3 amino acids: CASIEHRDSPNEKLFF. The CDR3 nucleotides read TGTGCCAGCATAGAACATCGGGACAGTCCTAATGAAAAACTGTTTTTT.

This clonotype appeared a few times. The chain is built from TRBV10-3 and TRBJ2-7; 12 bases line up with TRBD2. The CDR3 loop spans 16 amino acids. Losses at the gene ends were 0 bases for V and 3 bases for J; bases not matched to a gene: 3. Per germline, CDR1 ENHRY and CDR2 SYGVKD. CDR3 protein: CAISESLAGGLYEQYF. Written as DNA, the CDR3 is TGTGCCATCAGTGAGTCACTAGCGGGAGGACTCTACGAGCAGTACTTC.

This clonotype was found a few times. The rearrangement links TRBV28 to TRBJ2-7; 7 positions agree with TRBD1. V gave up 6 bases and J gave up 3 bases; unmatched junction bases: 8. The CDR3 loop spans 14 amino acids. The germline V gene encodes CDR1 MDHEN and CDR2 SYDVKM. The CDR3 protein is CASRGTAPFYEQYF. The CDR3 DNA reads TGTGCCAGCAGAGGGACAGCACCATTCTACGAGCAGTACTTC.

This chain joins TRBV20-1 and TRBJ1-5, with D perhaps TRBD1 (6 bases). Germline V gene sequence: CDR1 DFQATT, CDR2 SNEGSKA (reference sequence). This CDR3 has 17 residues. The V end lost 3 bases, the J end lost 1 base, and 19 bases lay between the germline ends. The CDR3 sequence: CSASPTGSFRSNQPQHF. The CDR3 nucleotides are TGCAGTGCTAGCCCGACAGGAAGTTTTCGCAGCAATCAGCCCCAGCATTTT.

This clonotype was detected a few times. CDR3 nucleotides: TGCAGCGTTGAGAGTAGACAACCTACGGAGAGTTATCTGGGCTACACCTTC. Translated: CSVESRQPTESYLGYTF. The chain uses TRBV29-1 and TRBJ1-2; no clear D gene. This CDR3 is 17 amino acids long. CDR1 and CDR2 (germline): SQVTM, ANQGSEA. The V end was cut by 3 bases, the J end by 8 bases, with 28 bases between.

The chain is built from TRBV7-2 and TRBJ2-5; D is perhaps TRBD1 or TRBD2 (6 bases each). Trimming pared 5 bases from V and 0 bases from J, leaving 13 bases between. The CDR3 length is 15 residues. Germline CDR1 and CDR2: SGHTA and FQGNSA. The CDR3 DNA reads as TGTGCCAGCAGCGCCCGTAGGGGGGACCAAGAGACCCAGTACTTC. Translated, it gives CASSARRGDQETQYF.

This clonotype was counted many times. The gene calls are TRBV12-3 or TRBV12-4 and TRBJ2-7, with a possible D match to TRBD2 (5 bases). The CDR3 length is 14 residues. The V gene lost 2 bases and the J gene lost 0 bases, with 8 bases spanning the gap. CDR3 sequence: CASSLLGSSYEQYF. The CDR3 nucleotides are TGTGCCAGCAGTTTATTGGGGAGCTCCTACGAGCAGTACTTC.